This T cell receptor beta chain was profiled in a study of cytomegalovirus exposure and HLA in healthy donors (dated by TCRdb to between 2016 and 2019). Context from the whole study: According to an earlier analysis of around 600 of the donors, about 180 million T cells yielded 117 million unique TCR beta sequences and about 300 Gb of sequence data. Donor age, sex, ethnicity and CMV serostatus were collected together with the repertoire data. An early release covering roughly 600 HLA-typed donors comprised about 290 gigabases of sequencing data and around 80 million unique TCR sequences. Rather than using new phenotypic data, the later analysis identified candidate immune exposures from TCR beta sequences and from how often those sequences occurred across donors. HLA typing included class I and class II loci at four-digit resolution. Typing coverage varied by locus: roughly 629-640 donors for A, B, C, DRB1 and DQB1; under 550 for DQA1; approximately 570 for DPA1; approximately 490 for DPB1. Because of strong linkage in the cohort, roughly five DR-DQ haplotypes were treated as single units for association and clustering. Among a few hundred genotyped donors of the cohort, an average of approximately 240,000 unique TCR beta nucleotide sequences were sequenced per donor, roughly 20% of them non-productive. All discovery cohort repertoires had been generated on a single sequencing platform. Genome-wide SNP genotypes for about 60% of the roughly 700 donors were used in a later genetic analysis, which treated that subset as a discovery cohort. The study was designed to test whether signatures of past pathogen exposure could be identified by cataloging public T cell receptors. In addition to the first cohort of 650 to 750 subjects, a separate validation cohort of about 120 different subjects was used. To decide whether each TCR beta V gene segment behaved as functional or pseudogenic, an earlier analysis of several hundred of the donors relied on high-throughput TCR beta sequencing. To predict cytomegalovirus infection status, the study brought together high-throughput TCR immunosequencing, statistical association of individual TCRs with disease status, and machine learning. Among the roughly 370 genotyped donors, about 83% belonged to the genetic ancestry cluster associated with self-reported Caucasian donors. The T cell repertoires of several hundred subjects were profiled by immunosequencing and related to cytomegalovirus serostatus. To study patterns of TCR occurrence, a later analysis re-analyzed previously published TCR beta repertoires from several hundred donors and added high-resolution HLA genotyping.

Including cysteine and phenylalanine, the CDR3 has 12 amino acids. Only the CDR3 part of the read is kept: 36 bases, read in frame from the first base. Trimming takes 4 bases from V and 7 bases from J, and the germline ends sit 7 bases apart. According to the germline V gene, CDR1 reads MNHEY and CDR2 reads SVGAGI. The library came from the immunoSEQ multiplex PCR assay. A mixture of 60 forward primers for TCR Vbeta segments and 13 reverse primers for TCR Jbeta segments was used in the multiplex PCR. The CDR3 region of rearranged TCR beta genes was amplified from genomic DNA by a multiplex PCR assay. Amplified TCR beta libraries were sequenced as 87-base-pair reads on the Illumina HiSeq System. The published analysis was carried out like this. A later analysis counted about 82 million unique TCR beta chains across the 690 or so repertoires, and 9.5 million to 11 million of these chains were shared by at least two donors. Raw reads were error-corrected and collapsed into unique sequences with a nearest-neighbor algorithm that merged closely related sequences to remove PCR and sequencing errors. Alignment of CDR3 sequences to IMGT reference sequences was used to assign V, D and J gene segments. For a sequence to be retained, at least a six-nucleotide match to both a V gene segment and a J gene segment was required. Rearrangements were called productive when the CDR3 lacked stop codons and stayed in frame with V and J; all others were non-productive. CDR3 was defined according to IMGT convention as the region running from the second conserved V-encoded cysteine to the conserved J-encoded phenylalanine. In an earlier analysis of around 570 of the donors, sequences lacking an unambiguous match to a single V gene segment were excluded. In an earlier analysis of 587 of the donors, a V segment was called functional when productive rearrangements were above 56.7%, and segregating when the standard deviation between donors exceeded 5%. To diagnose cytomegalovirus status from the catalog of TCR beta chain sequences, a statistical classification framework was built. V and J gene assignment, in a later analysis, came from comparing TCR nucleotide sequences with IMGT/GENE-DB human TR gene sequences. A later analysis assigned CDR3 sequences and most-parsimonious VDJ recombination scenarios with the TCRdist pipeline. In a later analysis, each TCR beta chain was defined by its CDR3 amino acid sequence together with its V-gene family, and reads lacking a unique V-gene family were excluded. As a way to deal with suspected cross-contamination and a sequencing artifact, a later analysis dropped roughly 620 nucleotide sequences that were highly shared and had low generation probability. In a later analysis, a clonal expansion index for each public chain was calculated from normalized within-repertoire ranks of inferred template counts. Generation probabilities in a later analysis came from a VDJ recombination model fitted to out-of-frame rearrangements, and those results were checked against IGoR. Hypergeometric tests were used in a later analysis to score TCR-TCR, TCR-HLA and TCR-CMV co-occurrence, with a repertoire-size bias correction applied to the TCR pairs. A later analysis estimated false discovery rates by permuting HLA or CMV assignments 20 times. In a later analysis, co-occurring TCRs were grouped with DBSCAN, and TCRdist sequence similarity was added when clustering was performed within HLA-allele-positive subsets. For co-occurrence clustering, repertoires with fewer than 30,000 or more than 120,000 public chains were excluded, along with four or five repertoires with anomalous nucleotide sharing. TCRdb holds this immuneACCESS table with in-frame rearrangements only. Some clones are missing; in checked studies, unresolved V genes explain under half, and the rest has no known cause. D and trimming come from the DNA, and the V and J calls and clone size come from that table. The table for this sample lists 150,000 to 200,000 clones; around 72% of them were counted only once. The top ten clones comprise under 9% of the sample.

The paper's findings and limits, for the study overall: The classifier was reported to diagnose cytomegalovirus status with high specificity and sensitivity in both the original cohort and the validation cohort. Three of the identified cytomegalovirus-associated TCR beta chains were confirmed in vitro to be specific for cytomegalovirus antigens. HLA typing was unavailable for some donors at each locus, so association tests used only the typed subset. Several of the top co-occurrence clusters appeared to be linked to parvovirus B19, influenza, CMV and Epstein-Barr virus, according to a later analysis. Roughly uniform sequencing depth across donors was assumed in presence/absence analyses, although this assumption may not hold. This cohort had only TCR beta chains sequenced, and the lack of alpha or paired-chain data limited which features could be detected. According to a later analysis, most CMV-associated TCR beta chains appeared to be HLA-restricted, and the HLA associations seemed to be driven largely by CMV exposure. Strong co-occurrence of HLA alleles, especially DR and DQ, made assigning TCR associations to individual alleles difficult. Specific HLA alleles were associated with roughly 17,000 TCR beta sequences at a false discovery rate of 0.05 in a later analysis. In a later analysis, TCR association rates were found to vary across HLA loci, with the most associated TCRs seen for DRB1 alleles and the fewest for HLA-C alleles. V-gene and J-gene trimming of TCR beta chains was associated with a missense DCLRE1C variant in a later genetic analysis, and the association was replicated in an independent cohort. A further reported finding was that TCR beta sequences accurately predicted the HLA-A and HLA-B alleles for most subjects in the first cohort. Linkage disequilibrium might explain the correlated functional status among segregating V segments, but an unknown experimental factor could not be ruled out. In the study, around 160 TCR beta chains were listed as associated with cytomegalovirus. According to a later genetic analysis, donors in an Asian-associated ancestry cluster had fewer N-insertions in productive TCRs than the approximately 650-donor mean. The only immune exposure information available for the cohort was CMV serostatus. Because counts were too low, about 18 rarely observed V segments, including chromosome 9 orphons, were excluded from the earlier analysis of some 540 of the donors. Some IMGT-functional V segments, including TRBV6-2 and TRBV6-3, could not be distinguished by the 87-base-pair reads and were therefore excluded. Across donors, most TCR sequences were observed very rarely, whereas some public TCRs were present in many individuals. In an earlier analysis of 587 of the donors, most TCR beta V segments appeared in productive rearrangements about 87% or about 30% of the time, broadly matching IMGT annotations. Compared with equally common non-associated chains, HLA-associated TCR beta chains in a later analysis were more clonally expanded and had lower generation probabilities. A group of highly shared sequence variants was considered likely to be a technical artifact of the sequencing pipeline. According to the authors, the approach could potentially be generalized to other disease states and immunological phenotypes.

Concerning this clone itself: Which antigen it targets is not known. Base qualities were left out, and no much larger clone turns up one base away.

The cohort was made up of several hundred healthy bone marrow donors. At the time of sampling, all cohort members were nominally healthy, though unrecorded immune exposures were likely present. The donor was CMV seropositive and belonged to the group of 270 or so seropositive cohort members. A peripheral blood sample was provided by each donor, and peripheral blood mononuclear cells were used for TCR beta sequencing. The Qiagen DNeasy Blood Extraction Kit was used to extract genomic DNA from the blood cell samples. Sequenced: PBMCs. This receptor was obtained from a woman aged 40 to 50 in good health and CMV-seropositive. The V and J genes are TRBV6-5 and TRBJ2-2; a tentative D call is TRBD2 (5 bases match). The sequenced DNA: TGTGCCAGCAGTTTAAGCGGCGGGGAGCTGTTTTTT. This sequence encodes CASSLSGGELFF.